The sequence of this T cell receptor (beta chain) was determined in a study of early stage breast cancer tumors. The method was immunoSEQ multiplex PCR; TCRdb's version includes in-frame clones alone and lacks a portion of them. The sample holds 35,000 to 45,000 clones, less than 80% seen once. This CDR3 contains 14 residues. CDR1 is MDHEN, CDR2 SYDVKM, per germline. V was cut by 5 bases and J by 2 bases, with 11 bases left in between. The chain couples TRBV28 to TRBJ2-3, with a possible D match to TRBD2 (5 bases). The source material was blood. The clonotype originates from a person aged 55 to 75 with breast cancer. DNA of the CDR3: TGTGCCAGCAGTCCGGACTCAGTCACAGATACGCAGTATTTT. It translates to CASSPDSVTDTQYF.